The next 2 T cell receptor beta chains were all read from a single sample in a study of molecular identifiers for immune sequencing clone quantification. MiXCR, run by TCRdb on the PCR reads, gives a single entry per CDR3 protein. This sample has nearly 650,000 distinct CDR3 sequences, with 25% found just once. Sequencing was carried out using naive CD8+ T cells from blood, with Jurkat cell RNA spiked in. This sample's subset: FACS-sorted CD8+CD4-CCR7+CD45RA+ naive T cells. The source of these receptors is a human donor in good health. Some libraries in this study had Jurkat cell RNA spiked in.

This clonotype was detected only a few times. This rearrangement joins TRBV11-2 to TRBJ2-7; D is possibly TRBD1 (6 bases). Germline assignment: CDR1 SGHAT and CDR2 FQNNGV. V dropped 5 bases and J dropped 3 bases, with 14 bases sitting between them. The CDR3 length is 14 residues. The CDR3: CASSVYRDLYEQYF. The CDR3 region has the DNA TGTGCCAGCAGCGTCTACAGGGACCTCTACGAGCAGTACTTC.

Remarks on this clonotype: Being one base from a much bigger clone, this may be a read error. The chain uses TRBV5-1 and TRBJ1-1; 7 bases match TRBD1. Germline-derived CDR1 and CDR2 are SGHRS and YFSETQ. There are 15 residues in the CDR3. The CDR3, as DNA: TGCGCCAGCAGCTTGAAACAGGGGACGAACACTGAAGCTTCCTTT. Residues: CASSLKQGTNTEASF.